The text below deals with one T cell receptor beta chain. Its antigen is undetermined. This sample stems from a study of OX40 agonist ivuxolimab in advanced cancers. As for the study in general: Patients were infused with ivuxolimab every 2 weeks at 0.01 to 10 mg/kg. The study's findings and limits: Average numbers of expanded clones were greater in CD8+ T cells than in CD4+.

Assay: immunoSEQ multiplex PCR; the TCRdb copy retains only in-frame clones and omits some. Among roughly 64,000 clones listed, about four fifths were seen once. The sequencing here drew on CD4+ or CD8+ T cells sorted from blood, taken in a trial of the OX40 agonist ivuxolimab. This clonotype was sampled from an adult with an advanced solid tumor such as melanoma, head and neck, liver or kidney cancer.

The DNA of the CDR3 is TGTGCCAGCAGCTTAGTTGGGCAGTCCAAAGCTTTCTTT. Amino acid sequence: CASSLVGQSKAFF. The gene calls are TRBV7-9 and TRBJ1-1, with D unresolved. The germline gives CDR1 SEHNR, CDR2 FQNEAQ (reference sequence). V gave up 1 base and J gave up 9 bases, with 12 bases separating them. CDR3 size: 13 residues. Drawing the rest from reference TRBV7-9 and TRBJ1-1, the complete variable domain is DTGVSQNPRHKITKRGQNVTFRCDPISEHNRLYWYRQTLGQGPEFLTYFQNEAQLEKSRLLSDRFSAERPKGSFSTLEIQRTEQGDSAMYLCASSLVGQSKAFFGQGTRLTVV.